These T cell receptor beta chains were read from a single sample in a study of T cell responses to AZD1222 COVID-19 vaccine. Sequencing was performed with immunoSEQ multiplex PCR; in TCRdb, only in-frame clones are kept and a portion is missing. The sample yields about 180,000 clones, around 89% seen once. The sequencing used peripheral blood, collected on day 0 of AZD1222 vaccination. Receptor source: an adult in good health. CDR3s include the opening cysteine and the closing phenylalanine or tryptophan. Fields, in order: V gene, D gene, J gene, clone size, CDR3 protein, CDR3 DNA. The D gene is left open where the match is weak. Not every row has a clone size; where given, it reads once, few, many or a size class.

V gene: TRBV5-4; D gene: TRBD1; J gene: TRBJ1-6; clone size: NA; CDR3 protein: CASSRPGTGISPLHF; CDR3 DNA: TGTGCCAGCAGTCGGCCCGGGACAGGGATTTCACCCCTCCACTTT
V gene: TRBV6-5; D gene: TRBD1; J gene: TRBJ1-1; clone size: NA; CDR3 protein: CASTRGPDRDTEAFF; CDR3 DNA: TGTGCCAGCACTAGAGGTCCCGACAGGGACACTGAAGCTTTCTTT
V gene: TRBV5-6; D gene: TRBD1; J gene: TRBJ1-2; clone size: NA; CDR3 protein: CASRTDRAGGYTF; CDR3 DNA: TGTGCCAGCAGGACGGACAGGGCAGGTGGCTACACCTTC
V gene: TRBV2; D gene: NA; J gene: TRBJ2-7; clone size: once; CDR3 protein: CASSEGGINTYEQYF; CDR3 DNA: TGTGCCAGCAGTGAAGGCGGAATTAATACCTACGAGCAGTACTTC
V gene: TRBV18; D gene: NA; J gene: TRBJ2-2; clone size: NA; CDR3 protein: CASSQLPWSGELFF; CDR3 DNA: TGTGCCAGCTCACAGCTTCCTTGGAGCGGGGAGCTGTTTTTT
V gene: TRBV29-1; D gene: NA; J gene: TRBJ1-1; clone size: NA; CDR3 protein: CSAAANTEAFF; CDR3 DNA: TGCAGCGCTGCGGCGAACACTGAAGCTTTCTTT
V gene: TRBV28; D gene: TRBD1; J gene: TRBJ1-1; clone size: NA; CDR3 protein: CASRRQGVTEAFF; CDR3 DNA: TGTGCCAGCAGAAGACAGGGGGTCACTGAAGCTTTCTTT
V gene: TRBV10-3; D gene: TRBD2; J gene: TRBJ2-3; clone size: NA; CDR3 protein: CAISGPGTSGGGTDTQYF; CDR3 DNA: TGTGCCATCAGTGGGCCCGGGACTAGCGGGGGGGGCACAGATACGCAGTATTTT
V gene: TRBV7-3; D gene: NA; J gene: TRBJ2-3; clone size: NA; CDR3 protein: CASSLSGPGTDTQYF; CDR3 DNA: TGTGCCAGCAGCTTATCGGGCCCCGGCACAGATACGCAGTATTTT
V gene: TRBV28; D gene: TRBD2; J gene: TRBJ2-1; clone size: NA; CDR3 protein: CASSFLRGGYNEQFF; CDR3 DNA: TGTGCCAGCAGTTTTCTTCGCGGGGGGTACAATGAGCAGTTCTTC
V gene: TRBV10-3; D gene: NA; J gene: TRBJ2-5; clone size: NA; CDR3 protein: CAIGRQSQETQYF; CDR3 DNA: TGTGCCATCGGACGACAGAGCCAAGAGACCCAGTACTTC
V gene: TRBV14; D gene: NA; J gene: TRBJ1-4; clone size: NA; CDR3 protein: CASSQDLSPNEKLFF; CDR3 DNA: TGTGCCAGCAGCCAAGATCTGTCACCCAATGAAAAACTGTTTTTT
V gene: TRBV4-1; D gene: NA; J gene: TRBJ1-1; clone size: NA; CDR3 protein: CASSRHPAGSNTEAFF; CDR3 DNA: TGCGCCAGCAGCCGGCACCCCGCAGGCTCGAACACTGAAGCTTTCTTT
V gene: TRBV12-3/TRBV12-4; D gene: NA; J gene: TRBJ1-1; clone size: NA; CDR3 protein: CASSLGSEAFF; CDR3 DNA: TGTGCCAGCAGTTTGGGGTCCGAAGCTTTCTTT
V gene: TRBV7-9; D gene: TRBD1; J gene: TRBJ1-5; clone size: NA; CDR3 protein: CASSAPGTGNQPQHF; CDR3 DNA: TGTGCCAGCAGCGCGCCCGGGACAGGGAATCAGCCCCAGCATTTT
V gene: TRBV27; D gene: TRBD1; J gene: TRBJ1-6; clone size: NA; CDR3 protein: CASSSGTANNSPLHF; CDR3 DNA: TGTGCCAGCAGTTCGGGGACAGCAAATAATTCACCCCTCCACTTT
V gene: TRBV5-1; D gene: TRBD1; J gene: TRBJ2-5; clone size: NA; CDR3 protein: CASSFQGAVKETQYF; CDR3 DNA: TGCGCCAGCAGCTTTCAGGGGGCGGTGAAAGAGACCCAGTACTTC
V gene: TRBV12-3/TRBV12-4; D gene: NA; J gene: TRBJ2-1; clone size: NA; CDR3 protein: CASSLSNEQFF; CDR3 DNA: TGTGCCAGCAGTTTGTCGAATGAGCAGTTCTTC
V gene: TRBV12-5; D gene: TRBD1; J gene: TRBJ1-3; clone size: NA; CDR3 protein: CASAGQGSSGNTIYF; CDR3 DNA: TGTGCTAGTGCAGGACAGGGAAGCTCTGGAAACACCATATATTTT
V gene: TRBV10-3; D gene: NA; J gene: TRBJ2-1; clone size: NA; CDR3 protein: CAISDSGQTTYNEQFF; CDR3 DNA: TGTGCCATCAGTGATTCCGGACAGACCACCTACAATGAGCAGTTCTTC
V gene: TRBV4-1; D gene: NA; J gene: TRBJ1-6; clone size: NA; CDR3 protein: CASTATISGVDNSPLHF; CDR3 DNA: TGCGCCAGCACCGCGACCATATCTGGAGTCGACAATTCACCCCTCCACTTT
V gene: TRBV19; D gene: NA; J gene: TRBJ2-5; clone size: NA; CDR3 protein: CASSTGVQETQYF; CDR3 DNA: TGTGCTAGTAGCACGGGTGTCCAAGAGACCCAGTACTTC
V gene: TRBV2; D gene: TRBD1; J gene: TRBJ1-3; clone size: few; CDR3 protein: CASRYKAVTLWGQGAGNTIYF; CDR3 DNA: TGTGCCAGCAGATACAAAGCTGTAACATTGTGGGGACAGGGGGCTGGAAACACCATATATTTT
V gene: TRBV5-6; D gene: TRBD2; J gene: TRBJ2-1; clone size: NA; CDR3 protein: CASSPGGAGALLVEQFF; CDR3 DNA: TGTGCCAGCAGCCCGGGGGGAGCGGGGGCCCTGTTGGTTGAGCAGTTCTTC
V gene: TRBV6-5; D gene: NA; J gene: TRBJ2-5; clone size: NA; CDR3 protein: CASSPWGDQETQYF; CDR3 DNA: TGTGCCAGCAGTCCTTGGGGAGACCAAGAGACCCAGTACTTC
V gene: TRBV4-1; D gene: NA; J gene: TRBJ1-5; clone size: NA; CDR3 protein: CASRPGGRGNQPQHF; CDR3 DNA: TGCGCCAGCAGACCGGGCGGCAGGGGCAATCAGCCCCAGCATTTT
V gene: TRBV7-2; D gene: NA; J gene: TRBJ1-1; clone size: NA; CDR3 protein: CASSLGQMNTEAFF; CDR3 DNA: TGTGCCAGCAGCCTCGGACAGATGAACACTGAAGCTTTCTTT
V gene: TRBV10-1; D gene: NA; J gene: TRBJ2-1; clone size: NA; CDR3 protein: CASSESRASSYNEQFF; CDR3 DNA: TGCGCCAGCAGTGAGTCGCGGGCGAGCTCCTACAATGAGCAGTTCTTC
V gene: TRBV4-1; D gene: NA; J gene: TRBJ1-2; clone size: NA; CDR3 protein: CASSQVEAMDYGYTF; CDR3 DNA: TGCGCCAGCAGCCAAGTAGAGGCAATGGACTATGGCTACACCTTC
V gene: TRBV24-1; D gene: NA; J gene: TRBJ2-5; clone size: NA; CDR3 protein: CATSTGSQETQYF; CDR3 DNA: TGTGCCACCTCGACAGGATCCCAAGAGACCCAGTACTTC
V gene: TRBV9; D gene: TRBD1; J gene: TRBJ2-2; clone size: once; CDR3 protein: CASSERSRDREFLGELFF; CDR3 DNA: TGTGCCAGCAGCGAACGTAGCCGGGACAGGGAATTTCTCGGGGAGCTGTTTTTT
V gene: TRBV9; D gene: TRBD2; J gene: TRBJ2-1; clone size: once; CDR3 protein: CASSDETLAGDGEQFF; CDR3 DNA: TGTGCCAGCAGCGATGAGACACTAGCGGGGGACGGTGAGCAGTTCTTC
V gene: TRBV2; D gene: NA; J gene: TRBJ1-3; clone size: once; CDR3 protein: CASSEGGAGLSSGNTIYF; CDR3 DNA: TGTGCCAGCAGTGAAGGAGGGGCAGGCCTGAGCTCTGGAAACACCATATATTTT
V gene: TRBV7-2; D gene: NA; J gene: TRBJ2-3; clone size: NA; CDR3 protein: CASSLAGRLRTDTQYF; CDR3 DNA: TGTGCCAGCAGCTTAGCGGGAAGACTACGCACAGATACGCAGTATTTT
V gene: TRBV12-3/TRBV12-4; D gene: NA; J gene: TRBJ1-3; clone size: NA; CDR3 protein: CAINDPGNTIYF; CDR3 DNA: TGTGCCATCAATGACCCTGGAAACACCATATATTTT
V gene: TRBV10-3; D gene: TRBD1; J gene: TRBJ2-2; clone size: NA; CDR3 protein: CAISESRQGGELFF; CDR3 DNA: TGTGCCATCAGTGAGTCCCGACAGGGCGGGGAGCTGTTTTTT
V gene: TRBV3-1/TRBV3-2; D gene: TRBD2; J gene: TRBJ2-5; clone size: NA; CDR3 protein: CASSQPAGGQETQYF; CDR3 DNA: TGTGCCAGCAGCCAACCAGCGGGGGGGCAAGAGACCCAGTACTTC
V gene: TRBV5-5; D gene: TRBD1; J gene: TRBJ1-2; clone size: once; CDR3 protein: CASSSTGGESYGYTF; CDR3 DNA: TGTGCCAGCAGCTCCACAGGGGGCGAAAGCTATGGCTACACCTTC
V gene: TRBV23-1; D gene: NA; J gene: TRBJ1-5; clone size: NA; CDR3 protein: CASSQSRMQDSNQPQHF; CDR3 DNA: TGCGCCAGCAGTCAATCGCGAATGCAGGATAGCAATCAGCCCCAGCATTTT
V gene: TRBV19; D gene: NA; J gene: TRBJ1-5; clone size: NA; CDR3 protein: CASSLSTTGNQPQHF; CDR3 DNA: TGTGCCAGTAGTCTCTCCACGACAGGCAATCAGCCCCAGCATTTT
V gene: TRBV5-5; D gene: TRBD2; J gene: TRBJ2-3; clone size: NA; CDR3 protein: CASSSLLLAGGITDTQYF; CDR3 DNA: TGTGCCAGCAGCTCGCTTTTACTAGCGGGGGGGATCACAGATACGCAGTATTTT
V gene: TRBV4-2; D gene: NA; J gene: TRBJ1-6; clone size: NA; CDR3 protein: CASSQDRNSPLHF; CDR3 DNA: TGTGCCAGCAGCCAAGACAGGAATTCACCCCTCCACTTT
V gene: TRBV19; D gene: NA; J gene: TRBJ2-3; clone size: NA; CDR3 protein: CASSMPGTDTQYF; CDR3 DNA: TGTGCCAGTAGTATGCCGGGCACAGATACGCAGTATTTT
V gene: TRBV18; D gene: NA; J gene: TRBJ1-3; clone size: NA; CDR3 protein: CASSPRQVDPGNTIYF; CDR3 DNA: TGTGCCAGCTCACCACGACAAGTAGATCCTGGAAACACCATATATTTT
V gene: TRBV6-1; D gene: NA; J gene: TRBJ2-5; clone size: NA; CDR3 protein: CASSEGNLGRSGETQYF; CDR3 DNA: TGTGCCAGCAGTGAAGGGAATTTAGGGAGGAGCGGGGAGACCCAGTACTTC
V gene: TRBV9; D gene: TRBD1; J gene: TRBJ1-2; clone size: NA; CDR3 protein: CASSVGNQGAYGYTF; CDR3 DNA: TGTGCCAGCAGCGTAGGAAATCAGGGGGCCTATGGCTACACCTTC
V gene: TRBV24-1; D gene: TRBD1; J gene: TRBJ1-2; clone size: NA; CDR3 protein: CATIRSSGGPPIEGYTF; CDR3 DNA: TGTGCCACCATCCGATCGTCAGGGGGCCCCCCTATCGAGGGCTACACCTTC
V gene: TRBV7-9; D gene: NA; J gene: TRBJ1-1; clone size: NA; CDR3 protein: CASSPSQNTEAFF; CDR3 DNA: TGTGCCAGCAGCCCAAGCCAGAACACTGAAGCTTTCTTT
V gene: TRBV12-3/TRBV12-4; D gene: NA; J gene: TRBJ2-5; clone size: NA; CDR3 protein: CASSLGGAETQYF; CDR3 DNA: TGTGCCAGCAGTTTGGGGGGCGCGGAGACCCAGTACTTC
V gene: TRBV6-6; D gene: NA; J gene: TRBJ2-5; clone size: NA; CDR3 protein: CASSYGFQETQYF; CDR3 DNA: TGTGCCAGCAGTTATGGGTTCCAAGAGACCCAGTACTTC
V gene: TRBV5-6; D gene: NA; J gene: TRBJ2-5; clone size: NA; CDR3 protein: CASSWGLETQYF; CDR3 DNA: TGTGCCAGCAGCTGGGGGCTGGAGACCCAGTACTTC
V gene: TRBV12-3/TRBV12-4; D gene: NA; J gene: TRBJ2-5; clone size: NA; CDR3 protein: CASSLGETQYF; CDR3 DNA: TGTGCCAGCAGTTTAGGGGAGACCCAGTACTTC
V gene: TRBV6-5; D gene: NA; J gene: TRBJ1-1; clone size: NA; CDR3 protein: CASSYSILANTEAFF; CDR3 DNA: TGTGCCAGCAGTTACTCGATCCTGGCGAACACTGAAGCTTTCTTT
V gene: TRBV9; D gene: NA; J gene: TRBJ1-3; clone size: NA; CDR3 protein: CASSPQLSGNTIYF; CDR3 DNA: TGTGCCAGCAGCCCGCAGCTCTCTGGAAACACCATATATTTT
V gene: TRBV19; D gene: NA; J gene: TRBJ2-2; clone size: NA; CDR3 protein: CASMTDWWRGPGELFF; CDR3 DNA: TGTGCCAGTATGACGGATTGGTGGAGGGGGCCCGGGGAGCTGTTTTTT
V gene: TRBV5-1; D gene: TRBD2; J gene: TRBJ2-5; clone size: NA; CDR3 protein: CASRQGLATQETQYF; CDR3 DNA: TGCGCCAGCAGGCAGGGACTAGCGACTCAAGAGACCCAGTACTTC
V gene: TRBV2; D gene: NA; J gene: TRBJ1-5; clone size: NA; CDR3 protein: CASSGTGSNQPQHF; CDR3 DNA: TGTGCCAGCAGCGGTACAGGGAGTAATCAGCCCCAGCATTTT
V gene: TRBV6-2/TRBV6-3; D gene: TRBD1; J gene: TRBJ1-6; clone size: NA; CDR3 protein: CASSYGGQGNSPLHF; CDR3 DNA: TGTGCCAGCAGTTACGGGGGACAGGGAAATTCACCCCTCCACTTT
V gene: TRBV19; D gene: NA; J gene: TRBJ1-2; clone size: once; CDR3 protein: CASSIGPGSYGYTF; CDR3 DNA: TGTGCCAGTAGTATAGGTCCAGGCTCCTATGGCTACACCTTC
V gene: TRBV5-1; D gene: TRBD1; J gene: TRBJ2-1; clone size: NA; CDR3 protein: CASSPGQGIGSYNEQFF; CDR3 DNA: TGCGCCAGCAGCCCCGGACAGGGGATTGGGTCCTACAATGAGCAGTTCTTC